This TCR beta chain was retrieved from a study of response to subunit inactivated influenza vaccine. This clonotype has a handful of counts. In TCRdb, the RT-PCR reads were re-called with MiXCR into one record per CDR3 protein. The sample lists hundreds of thousands of distinct CDR3 sequences; 12% were seen once. This sequence originates from a man in his fifties or sixties who received an inactivated influenza vaccine. The sequencing here drew on PBMCs from blood, taken on the day of vaccination.

This CDR3 reads CAIKRGGNTGELFF. CDR3 nucleotide sequence: TGTGCCATCAAGCGGGGGGGGAACACCGGGGAGCTGTTTTTT. The chain combines TRBV10-3 with TRBJ2-2, with 10 bases identical to TRBD2. The ends lost 7 bases at V and 1 base at J; junction bases unmatched: 0. CDR1 is ENHRY, CDR2 SYGVKD, per germline. This CDR3 has 14 amino acids.